This record covers a single T cell receptor beta chain. This sample stems from a study of technical replicates of blood from a few donors. Sequencing used immunoSEQ multiplex PCR; TCRdb keeps in-frame clones, though not all of them. The sample lists 85,000 to 100,000 clones; under 97% were seen once. The J segment lost 7 bases and the V segment lost 3 bases, leaving 13 bases of the junction unmatched. The CDR3 sequence is 17 residues long. Germline CDR1 and CDR2: SGHVS and FQNEAQ. This receptor was identified in a human donor in good health. V gene TRBV7-8 combines with J gene TRBJ1-5; 9 bases align to TRBD1. The sequencing sample was made of T cells isolated from PBMCs. The CDR3 DNA follows: TGTGCCAGCAGCTTGCACAGGGGGCGCGTTGCAAGCCAGCCCCAGCATTTT. Amino acid sequence: CASSLHRGRVASQPQHF.